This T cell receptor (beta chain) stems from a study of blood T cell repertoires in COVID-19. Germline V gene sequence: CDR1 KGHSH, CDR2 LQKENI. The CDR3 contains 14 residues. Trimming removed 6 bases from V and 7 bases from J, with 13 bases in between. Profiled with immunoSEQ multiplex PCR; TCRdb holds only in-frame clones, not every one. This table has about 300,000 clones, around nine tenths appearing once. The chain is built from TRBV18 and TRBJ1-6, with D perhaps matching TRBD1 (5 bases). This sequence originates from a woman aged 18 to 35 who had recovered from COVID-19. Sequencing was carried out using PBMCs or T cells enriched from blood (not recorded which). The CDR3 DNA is TGTGCCAGCTCGCCAACCCAGGGAAATTCACCCCTCCACTTT. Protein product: CASSPTQGNSPLHF.